These T cell receptor beta chains were read from a single sample in a study of blood T cell repertoires in COVID-19. The assay was immunoSEQ multiplex PCR, and TCRdb's table has in-frame clones only and misses some. The repertoire consists of about 160,000 clones, with roughly four fifths occurring once and the leading ten covering roughly 11%. The sample comprised peripheral blood. Source of these receptors: a man aged 55 to 70 with active or convalescent COVID-19. The CDR3 runs from the conserved cysteine through the conserved F or W. A D gene is named only where the DNA matches it firmly. Size tells how often a clone was seen (once, few, many) or the class of an expanded clone, and some rows leave it out.

size | J | D | V | DNA | CDR3
few | TRBJ2-3 | TRBD2 | TRBV28 | TGTGCCAGCAGTTTATCAGGTAGCGGGAGCCACACAGATACGCAGTATTTT | CASSLSGSGSHTDTQYF
. | TRBJ2-4 | . | TRBV28 | TGTGCCAGCAGTTTACCCTCAGGACACGCTCAGTACTTC | CASSLPSGHAQYF
once | TRBJ1-1 | . | TRBV7-3 | TGTGCCAGCAGCGCATCAGGAAACACTGAAGCTTTCTTT | CASSASGNTEAFF
. | TRBJ2-1 | TRBD2 | TRBV27 | TGTGCCAGCAGTTTTGGGACGGGGGGGTACAATGAGCAGTTCTTC | CASSFGTGGYNEQFF
. | TRBJ2-3 | TRBD1 | TRBV5-1 | TGCGCCAGCCTCCTGACGCCGGGACAGGGTGTTGATACGCAGTATTTT | CASLLTPGQGVDTQYF
. | TRBJ2-7 | . | TRBV9 | TGTGCCAGCAGCGATAAAATGGGGGGTTTCGGCGAGCAGTACTTC | CASSDKMGGFGEQYF
once | TRBJ2-2 | TRBD2 | TRBV10-3 | TGTGCCATCAGTGATTCGGCGGGGGGGAACACCGGGGAGCTGTTTTTT | CAISDSAGGNTGELFF
. | TRBJ2-1 | TRBD2 | TRBV11-2 | TGTGCCAGCAGCTTAGGCCCCGGGCTAGCGGCTTACAATGAGCAGTTCTTC | CASSLGPGLAAYNEQFF
. | TRBJ1-4 | . | TRBV27 | TGTGCCAGCAGTTCCGGCAGGGGTGGCGAAAAACTGTTTTTT | CASSSGRGGEKLFF
. | TRBJ1-5 | . | TRBV7-6 | TGTGCCAGCAGCTTAGGGGACACCACCAATCAGCCCCAGCATTTT | CASSLGDTTNQPQHF
. | TRBJ1-4 | . | TRBV28 | TGTGCCAGCAGTCCTCCGGTCAGGGGTTGGGAAAAACTGTTTTTT | CASSPPVRGWEKLFF
. | TRBJ2-3 | . | TRBV12-3/TRBV12-4 | TGTGCCACCTCCATGATAGGGGCAGATACGCAGTATTTT | CATSMIGADTQYF
. | TRBJ2-5 | TRBD1 | TRBV5-6 | TGTGCCAGCAGCCGACGGACAGGACAAGAGACCCAGTACTTC | CASSRRTGQETQYF
once | TRBJ1-5 | TRBD1 | TRBV6-1 | TGTGCCAGCAGTGAAGCAATGGTTCGGGCCCGACAGGGAAATCAGCCCCAGCATTTT | CASSEAMVRARQGNQPQHF
once | TRBJ2-5 | TRBD1 | TRBV19 | TGTGCCAGTAGACGGTCGGCGACAGGGGGGCAGGAGACCCAGTACTTC | CASRRSATGGQETQYF
once | TRBJ1-4 | . | TRBV25-1 | TGTGCCAGCAGTGAATTTACAGGGCGAGAAAAACTGTTTTTT | CASSEFTGREKLFF
. | TRBJ2-7 | TRBD1 | TRBV29-1 | TGCAGCGTTGAAGGCTACAGGGGGTCGGCCTACGAGCAGTACTTC | CSVEGYRGSAYEQYF
. | TRBJ2-3 | . | TRBV11-2 | TGTGCCAGCAGCTTAGATCGGGGGAGCACAGATACGCAGTATTTT | CASSLDRGSTDTQYF
. | TRBJ1-2 | . | TRBV19 | TGTGCCACCAGCCAGCGAAACTATGGCTACACCTTC | CATSQRNYGYTF
once | TRBJ2-7 | . | TRBV18 | TGTGCCAGCTCACCCTCCCAGACACCCTCGGGAGAGCAGTACTTC | CASSPSQTPSGEQYF
. | TRBJ2-3 | . | TRBV7-9 | TGTGCCAGCAGCTTAGGTACTCTCATATCGGATACGCAGTATTTT | CASSLGTLISDTQYF
once | TRBJ1-4 | . | TRBV19 | TGTGCCAGTAGGGGGACCTCTGGCGGGGAGAAACTGTTTTTT | CASRGTSGGEKLFF